This T cell receptor beta chain was recovered during a study of T cell responses to AZD1222 COVID-19 vaccine. Method: immunoSEQ multiplex PCR; TCRdb's copy keeps in-frame clones and lacks some. The table records 200,000 to 250,000 clones, about 92% of them present only once. Germline values: CDR1 GTSNPN, CDR2 SVGIG (reference sequence). The ends were cut back, 2 bases at V and 7 bases at J, with 15 bases in the middle. This CDR3 contains 15 residues. The chain recombines TRBV30 with TRBJ1-6; D not certain. This clonotype originated in an adult in good health. The source material was peripheral blood, sampled on day 0 of MenACWY control vaccination. In DNA form, the CDR3 reads TGTGCCTGGAGTCCCCGGAGATTGGGGAATTCACCCCTCCACTTT. Its translation: CAWSPRRLGNSPLHF. The full variable domain, its missing parts supplied by reference TRBV30 and TRBJ1-6, is SQTIHQWPATLVQPVGSPLSLECTVEGTSNPNLYWYRQAAGRGLQLLFYSVGIGQISSEVPQNLSASRPQDRQFILSSKKLLLSDSGFYLCAWSPRRLGNSPLHFGNGTRLTVT.